The entry below gives a single T cell receptor beta chain sequence along with its context. The data are from a study of blood T cells in healthy people across ages. Study-level information: Template switching caught about one barcoded beta molecule for each two T cells.

Each donor was a healthy Caucasian individual from Russia, aged roughly 6 to 100. V was pared by 3 bases and J by 3 bases, with 6 bases between. This CDR3 has 13 amino acids. The second PCR ran about 6 to 11 cycles with a sample-barcoded 5' primer and J-beta primers. Tags on each cDNA molecule came from a template-switch adaptor with 12 random nucleotides. MiXCR, run by TCRdb on the 5' RACE reads, gives a single entry per CDR3 protein. The sample carries about 680,000 distinct CDR3 sequences, roughly 49% recorded once. The source material was blood. V and J are TRBV12-3 or TRBV12-4 and TRBJ1-5; D is uncertain. This receptor was obtained from a woman in her sixties or seventies in good health. CDR3 DNA: TGTGCCAGCAGTTTGAGCATCAATCAGCCCCAGCATTTT. Translated, it gives CASSLSINQPQHF.